This is a list of T cell receptor beta chains from one sample in a study of cytomegalovirus exposure and HLA in healthy donors. Some clones are missing from TCRdb's copy, which holds only in-frame ones; the method was immunoSEQ multiplex PCR. The sample records 150,000 to 200,000 clones, 60% to 80% being singletons. The sample consisted of PBMCs. All receptors derive from a woman aged 45-65 years in good health and CMV-seropositive. CDR3s leave out the opening cysteine and the closing phenylalanine or tryptophan.

v_call	cdr3_aa
TRBV6-5	ASTYARGAGNTEAF
TRBV5-1	ASSLEGGGEAF
TRBV9	ASSVGEENTEAF
TRBV28	ASSSSPLNQPQH
TRBV6-6	ASTPGQGGELF
TRBV18	ASSLKTGGTIRAEAF
TRBV18	ASSSTGAIGEKLF
TRBV2	ASSAVGRSTEAF
TRBV4-2	ASSQGQGAQGETQY
TRBV6-5	ASSSRQGVSGYT
TRBV6-1	ASRDGHSGNTIY
TRBV29-1	SVVLGGLAYEQY
TRBV7-2	ASSFSGGPQETQY
TRBV6-5	ASSYGLRTDTQY
TRBV10-3	AISEDGGDTDTQY
TRBV10-3	AISDTLAGGQF
TRBV5-1	ASSLDGSYEQY
TRBV9	ASSTGTPDEQY
TRBV4-1	ASSQDVTSGRNNEQF
TRBV2	ASSGWGEWSTDTQY
TRBV6-1	ASSESRLGQGTYNEQF
TRBV9	ASSVAGEVGDTQY
TRBV5-1	ASSLGTGSSYNSPLH
TRBV18	ASSPPVGREVGYT
TRBV19	ASSSRDRGGFNQPQH
TRBV27	ASRKDRGADTQY
TRBV10-3	ATLAAGGVGEQY
TRBV29-1	SVETGANYGYT
TRBV10-1	ASSADRRETQY
TRBV7-2	ASSSGQGGGNQPQH
TRBV14	ASSQVLDNVLT
TRBV30	AWSVGVNTEAF
TRBV6-5	ASSTPGVGQY
TRBV2	ASSTQPGGYVVSSTDTQY
TRBV5-1	ASSWGEPDRFYEQY
TRBV7-2	ASSFLQKSYEQY
TRBV4-3	ASSPQGGNSPLH
TRBV5-1	ASTKDSGGNSPLH
TRBV7-2	ASSPQGSDTDTQY
TRBV15	ATSRGDRGAGELF